This TCR beta chain was observed in a study of cytomegalovirus exposure and HLA in healthy donors. Deletions cut 6 bases from V and 3 bases from J, with 17 bases between. Germline lookup yields CDR1 MDHEN and CDR2 SYDVKM. The CDR3 covers 16 residues. A multiplex PCR was run with 60 Vbeta primers and 13 Jbeta primers. Original methodology: The authors later counted roughly 87 million unique TCR beta chains, approximately 12 million of them shared. Repertoires were generated with immunoSEQ multiplex PCR, while TCRdb's copy carries only in-frame clones and drops some. V and J calls plus clone size are reproduced from that table; the DNA served to infer D and trimming. Its table lists about 48,000 clones.

The sample taken for sequencing was PBMCs. The V and J genes are TRBV28 and TRBJ2-2, with D perhaps TRBD1 (6 bases). The origin of this receptor is a male donor in good health and CMV-seropositive. The CDR3 region is CASRPPRGGDTGELFF. CDR3 bases: TGTGCCAGCAGGCCCCCCCGTGGGGGCGACACCGGGGAGCTGTTTTTT. Filled out from reference TRBV28 and TRBJ2-2, the complete variable domain reads DVKVTQSSRYLVKRTGEKVFLECVQDMDHENMFWYRQDPGLGLRLIYFSYDVKMKEKGDIPEGYSVSREKKERFSLILESASTNQTSMYLCASRPPRGGDTGELFFGEGSRLTVL.